Below, 13 T cell receptor beta chains from the same sample are listed, as sequenced in a study of T cells in Graves' hyperthyroidism and ophthalmopathy. TCR beta CDR3 region amplification was performed from RNA transcripts. HTBI primers were the set used in a first-round RT-PCR of the TCR CDR3. One entry per CDR3 protein results from TCRdb running MiXCR on the multiplex PCR reads. The sample lists roughly 650,000 distinct CDR3 sequences, about a sixth seen once, with under 3.5% in the top ten. Source material: blood. The receptors derive from a woman aged 40 to 55 with Graves' ophthalmopathy.

This clonotype was detected a few times. V and J are TRBV9 and TRBJ1-5; the D gene is possibly TRBD1 (6 bases). V lost 7 bases and J lost 5, with 16 bases in between. Germline V lookup: CDR1 SGDLS, CDR2 YYNGEE. The CDR3 is made up of 14 amino acids. CDR3 sequence: CASRELGAHQPQHF. CDR3 in DNA: TGTGCCAGCCGTGAACTGGGGGCCCATCAGCCCCAGCATTTT. Looking up the rest from reference TRBV9 and TRBJ1-5 gives the full variable domain: DSGVTQTPKHLITATGQRVTLRCSPRSGDLSVYWYQQSLDQGLQFLIQYYNGEERAKGNILERFSAQQFPDLHSELNLSSLELGDSALYFCASRELGAHQPQHFGDGTRLSIL.

The rearrangement joins TRBV29-1 to TRBJ2-3; 7 bases are a match to TRBD1. Germline V gene sequence: CDR1 SQVTM, CDR2 ANQGSEA. There are 13 residues in the CDR3. Trimming cost V 0 bases and J 14 bases; bases outside gene matches: 11. CDR3 loop: CSVEDQGETGRYF. CDR3 nucleotide sequence: TGCAGCGTTGAAGATCAGGGGGAGACAGGGAGGTATTTT.

This clonotype was found many times. The chain links TRBV30 to TRBJ1-5; the D gene is possibly TRBD1 (5 bases). From germline, CDR1 is GTSNPN and CDR2 SVGIG (reference sequence). V was cut by 0 bases and J by 4 bases, with 7 bases left in between. CDR3 length: 13 amino acids. For the CDR3, the DNA is TGTGCCTGGAGTGTCGGGGGGAATCAGCCCCAGCATTTT. As protein: CAWSVGGNQPQHF.

This clonotype came up a few times. The genes are TRBV9 and TRBJ2-7; a possible D gene is TRBD1 (6 bases). This CDR3 is built from 15 residues. In germline, CDR1 is SGDLS, CDR2 YYNGEE. The V gene lost 4 bases and the J gene lost 2 bases, with 16 bases spanning the gap. Here the CDR3 reads CASSPGQGSPYEQYF. The CDR3 DNA follows: TGTGCCAGCAGCCCGGGGCAGGGGTCCCCCTACGAGCAGTACTTC.

This clonotype was seen repeatedly, ten times or more. The chain recombines TRBV2 with TRBJ2-7; D unclear. The V and J ends lost 6 bases and 0 bases respectively, with 12 bases between them. The CDR3 contains 14 residues. Germline CDR1 SNHLY, CDR2 FYNNEI. The CDR3 reads CASRGSGPSYEQYF. DNA for the CDR3: TGTGCCAGCAGGGGTTCGGGCCCCTCCTACGAGCAGTACTTC.

This clonotype was counted ten times or more. The genes are TRBV5-4 and TRBJ2-3; 8 bases fit TRBD1. The CDR3 extends over 15 amino acids. V was pared by 4 bases and J by 1 base, with 5 bases of the junction left unmatched. Germline-derived CDR1 and CDR2 are SGHNT and YYREEE (reference sequence). The CDR3 DNA is TGTGCCAGCAGCACAGGGGGGTCTGGCACAGATACGCAGTATTTT. It translates to CASSTGGSGTDTQYF. The variable domain in full, completed from reference TRBV5-4 and TRBJ2-3, reads ETGVTQSPTHLIKTRGQQVTLRCSSQSGHNTVSWYQQALGQGPQFIFQYYREEENGRGNFPPRFSGLQFPNYSSELNVNALELDDSALYLCASSTGGSGTDTQYFGPGTRLTVL.

This clonotype has ten or more counts. The chain's CDR3 is CASSRTGGRQPQHF. The CDR3 DNA sequence: TGTGCCAGCAGTAGGACAGGGGGCCGACAGCCCCAGCATTTT. The chain employs TRBV28 and TRBJ1-5; the match to TRBD1 covers 11 bases. The CDR3 consists of 14 residues. Losses at the gene ends were 5 bases for V and 7 bases for J; bases not matched to a gene: 4. Germline CDR1 is MDHEN and CDR2 is SYDVKM.

This chain uses TRBV7-3 with TRBJ2-6, with TRBD1 matching 7 bases. The CDR3 is 17 amino acids. Germline V gene data show CDR1 as SGHTA and CDR2 as FQGTGA. J lost 0 bases, V lost 5 bases, and 7 bases had no gene match. The CDR3: CASSGDSILSGANVLTF. DNA for the CDR3: TGTGCCAGCAGCGGGGACAGTATACTCTCTGGGGCCAACGTCCTGACTTTC.

In its sample, this clonotype was seen many times. The rearrangement uses TRBV11-2 and TRBJ1-1; D not certain. CDR3 length: 11 amino acids. Germline V gene data show CDR1 as SGHAT and CDR2 as FQNNGV. V lost 6 bases, J lost 8 bases, and 10 bases lay in between. The CDR3 reads CASRSFGEAFF. In nucleotides, the CDR3 is TGTGCCAGCAGATCATTCGGCGAAGCTTTCTTT.

The chain employs TRBV9 and TRBJ2-3; 8 nucleotides align to TRBD2. Germline CDR1 SGDLS, CDR2 YYNGEE. V lost 4 bases to trimming and J lost 3 bases; unmatched junction nucleotides: 7. The CDR3 consists of 15 residues. In nucleotides, the CDR3 is TGTGCCAGCAGCCTCTCAGGACTAGCAACAGATACGCAGTATTTT. Amino acids: CASSLSGLATDTQYF.

There are many counts of this clonotype. For the CDR3, the DNA is TGTGCCAGCAGCTCTACGACCAATCAGCCCCAGCATTTT. Residues: CASSSTTNQPQHF. This chain uses TRBV11-2 with TRBJ1-5; D is unresolved. CDR3 size: 13 residues. Germline V gene data show CDR1 as SGHAT and CDR2 as FQNNGV. V was shortened by 4 bases and J by 3 bases, with 7 bases between the two germline ends.

Comment on this clonotype: A much larger clonotype is one base distant, so this may be a read error. This rearrangement joins TRBV30 to TRBJ2-7, with 10 bases matching TRBD2. The CDR3 has 13 residues. Germline loops: CDR1 GTSNPN, CDR2 SVGIG (reference sequence). The CDR3 sequence: CASTASGSYGQYF. CDR3 DNA: TGTGCCTCCACGGCTAGCGGGAGCTACGGGCAGTACTTC.

This clonotype was seen at least ten times. The chain recombines TRBV28 with TRBJ2-7; no reliable D call. V lost 2 bases and J 7 bases, leaving 12 bases between the germline ends. The V gene's germline CDR1 is MDHEN and CDR2 SYDVKM. There are 13 residues in the CDR3. The CDR3 DNA reads as TGTGCCAGCAGTTTAAAACAGCTGGGGGAGCAGTACTTC. Encoded protein: CASSLKQLGEQYF.